The entry that follows covers one TCR beta chain sequence. Germline V gene sequence: CDR1 KGHSH, CDR2 LQKENI. The V and J ends lost 2 bases and 6 bases respectively, with 11 bases between them. The CDR3 is 14 residues long. These data originate in a study of blood T cell repertoires in COVID-19. Across the study: The study drew acute and convalescent COVID-19 samples from the United States, Italy and Spain.

Participants came from 24 US areas, aged roughly 18 to 89 years. Cohort 3 recovery required two negative PCRs, clearance, or symptom resolution. The assay was immunoSEQ multiplex PCR, and TCRdb's table has in-frame clones only and misses some. The repertoire includes 400,000 or so clones, about 92% of them detected once, and around 0.6% sits in the top ten. The rearrangement joins TRBV18 to TRBJ1-5; possibly TRBD1 for D (6 bases). This sequence originates from a man younger than 35 who had recovered from COVID-19. Sequenced input: PBMCs or T cells enriched from blood (not recorded which). The CDR3 region is CASSPNQGTQPQHF. For the CDR3, the DNA is TGTGCCAGCTCACCAAACCAGGGGACTCAGCCCCAGCATTTT.